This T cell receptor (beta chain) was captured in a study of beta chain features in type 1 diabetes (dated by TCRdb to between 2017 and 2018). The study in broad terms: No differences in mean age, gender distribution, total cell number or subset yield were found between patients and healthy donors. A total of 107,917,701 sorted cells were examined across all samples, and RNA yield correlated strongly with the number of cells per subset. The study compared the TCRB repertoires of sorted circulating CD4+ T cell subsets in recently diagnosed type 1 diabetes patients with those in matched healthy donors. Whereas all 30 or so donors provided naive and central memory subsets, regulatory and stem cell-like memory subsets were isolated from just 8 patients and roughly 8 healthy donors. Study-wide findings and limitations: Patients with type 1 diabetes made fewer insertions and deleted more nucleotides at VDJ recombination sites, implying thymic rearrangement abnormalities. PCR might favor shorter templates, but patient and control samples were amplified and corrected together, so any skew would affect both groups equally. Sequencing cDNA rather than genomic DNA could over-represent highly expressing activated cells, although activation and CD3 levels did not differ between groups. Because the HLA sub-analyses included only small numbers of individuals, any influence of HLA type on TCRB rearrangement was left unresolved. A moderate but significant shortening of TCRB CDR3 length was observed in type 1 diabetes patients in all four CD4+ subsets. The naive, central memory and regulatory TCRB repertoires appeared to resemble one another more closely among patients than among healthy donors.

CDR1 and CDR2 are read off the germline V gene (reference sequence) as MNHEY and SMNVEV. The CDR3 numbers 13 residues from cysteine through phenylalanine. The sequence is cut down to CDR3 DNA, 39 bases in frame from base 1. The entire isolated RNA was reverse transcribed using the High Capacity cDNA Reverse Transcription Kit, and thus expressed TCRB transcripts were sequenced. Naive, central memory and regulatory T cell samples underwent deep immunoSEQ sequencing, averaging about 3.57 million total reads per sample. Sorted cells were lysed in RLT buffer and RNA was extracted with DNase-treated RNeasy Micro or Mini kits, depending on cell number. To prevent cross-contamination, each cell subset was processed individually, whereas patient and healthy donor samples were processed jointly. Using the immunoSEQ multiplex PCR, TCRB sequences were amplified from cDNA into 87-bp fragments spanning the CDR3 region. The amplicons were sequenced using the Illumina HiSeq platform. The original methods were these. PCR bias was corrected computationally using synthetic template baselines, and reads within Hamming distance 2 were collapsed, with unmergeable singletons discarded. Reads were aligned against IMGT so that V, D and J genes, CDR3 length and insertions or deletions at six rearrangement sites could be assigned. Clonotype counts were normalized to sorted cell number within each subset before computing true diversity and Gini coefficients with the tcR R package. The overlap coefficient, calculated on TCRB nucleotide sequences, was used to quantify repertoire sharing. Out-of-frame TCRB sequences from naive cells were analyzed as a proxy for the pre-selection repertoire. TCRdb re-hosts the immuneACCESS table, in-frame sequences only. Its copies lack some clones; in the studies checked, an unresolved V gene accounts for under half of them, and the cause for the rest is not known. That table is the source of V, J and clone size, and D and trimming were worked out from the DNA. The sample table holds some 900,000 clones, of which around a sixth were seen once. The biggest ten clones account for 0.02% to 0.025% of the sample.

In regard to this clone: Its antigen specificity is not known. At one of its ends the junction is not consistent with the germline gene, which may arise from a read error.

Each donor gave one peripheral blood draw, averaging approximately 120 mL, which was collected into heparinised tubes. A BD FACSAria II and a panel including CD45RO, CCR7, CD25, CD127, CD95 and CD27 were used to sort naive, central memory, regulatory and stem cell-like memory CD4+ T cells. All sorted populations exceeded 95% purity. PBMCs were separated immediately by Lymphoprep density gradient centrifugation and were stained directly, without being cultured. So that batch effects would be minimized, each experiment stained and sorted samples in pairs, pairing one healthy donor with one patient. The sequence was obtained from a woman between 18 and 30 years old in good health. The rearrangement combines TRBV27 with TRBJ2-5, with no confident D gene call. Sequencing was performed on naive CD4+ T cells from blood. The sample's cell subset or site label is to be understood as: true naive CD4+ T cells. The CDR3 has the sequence CASSLEVSGPEDF. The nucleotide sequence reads TGTGCCAGCAGTTTAGAGGTTTCAGGACCAGAAGACTTC.